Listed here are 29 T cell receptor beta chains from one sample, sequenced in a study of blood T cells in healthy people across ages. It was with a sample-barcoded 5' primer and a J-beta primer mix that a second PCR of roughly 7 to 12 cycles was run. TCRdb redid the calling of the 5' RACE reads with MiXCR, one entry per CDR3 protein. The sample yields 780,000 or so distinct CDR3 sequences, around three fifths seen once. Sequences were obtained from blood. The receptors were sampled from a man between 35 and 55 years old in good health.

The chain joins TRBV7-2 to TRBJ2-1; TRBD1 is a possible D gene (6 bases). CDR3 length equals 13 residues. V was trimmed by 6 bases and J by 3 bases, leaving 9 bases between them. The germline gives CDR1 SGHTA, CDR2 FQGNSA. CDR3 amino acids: CASRPGHYNEQFF. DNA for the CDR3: TGTGCCAGCAGGCCGGGACACTACAATGAGCAGTTCTTC.

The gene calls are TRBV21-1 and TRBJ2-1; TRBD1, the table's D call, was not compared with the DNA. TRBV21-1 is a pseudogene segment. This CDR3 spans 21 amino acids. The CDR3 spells CASSKERRRGRRELIYNEQFF. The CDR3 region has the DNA TGTGCCAGCAGCAAAGAACGTAGGAGGGGGCGACGGGAGTTAATCTACAATGAGCAGTTCTTC.

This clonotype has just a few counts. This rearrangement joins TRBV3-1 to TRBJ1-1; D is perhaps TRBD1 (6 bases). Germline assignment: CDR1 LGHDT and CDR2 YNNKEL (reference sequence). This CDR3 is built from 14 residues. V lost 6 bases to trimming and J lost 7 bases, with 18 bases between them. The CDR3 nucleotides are TGTGCCAGCAGTACAGGGACGGGAGGGAGTGAAGCTTTCTTT. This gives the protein CASSTGTGGSEAFF.

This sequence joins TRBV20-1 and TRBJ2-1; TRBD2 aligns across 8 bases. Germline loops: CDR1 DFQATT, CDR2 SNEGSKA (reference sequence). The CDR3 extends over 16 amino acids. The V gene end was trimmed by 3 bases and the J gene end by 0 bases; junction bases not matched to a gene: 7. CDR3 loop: CSASRFGGASYNEQFF. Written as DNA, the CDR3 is TGCAGTGCTAGCAGATTCGGGGGGGCCTCCTACAATGAGCAGTTCTTC.

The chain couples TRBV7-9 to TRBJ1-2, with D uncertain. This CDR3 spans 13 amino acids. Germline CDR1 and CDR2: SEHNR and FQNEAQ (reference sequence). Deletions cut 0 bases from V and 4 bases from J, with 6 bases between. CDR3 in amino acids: CASSLALTYGYTF. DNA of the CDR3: TGTGCCAGCAGCTTAGCGTTAACCTATGGCTACACCTTC.

The CDR3 region is CASSPERLAYNEQFF. The DNA of the CDR3 is TGCGCCAGCAGCCCCGAGAGACTAGCGTACAATGAGCAGTTCTTC. The genes are TRBV5-1 and TRBJ2-1; 8 bases match TRBD2. Germline CDR1 reads SGHRS; CDR2 reads YFSETQ. V gave up 4 bases and J gave up 4 bases; unmatched junction bases: 7. CDR3 size: 15 residues.

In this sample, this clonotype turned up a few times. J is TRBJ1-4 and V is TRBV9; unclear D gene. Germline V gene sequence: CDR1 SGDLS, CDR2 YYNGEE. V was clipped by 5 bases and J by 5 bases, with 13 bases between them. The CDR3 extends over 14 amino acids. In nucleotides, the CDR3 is TGTGCCAGCAGTCTTGGAACAGTGAATGAAAAACTGTTTTTT. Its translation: CASSLGTVNEKLFF.

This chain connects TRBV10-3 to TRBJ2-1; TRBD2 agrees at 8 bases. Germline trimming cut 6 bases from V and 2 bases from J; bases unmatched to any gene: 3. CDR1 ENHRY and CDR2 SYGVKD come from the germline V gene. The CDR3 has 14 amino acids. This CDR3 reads CAIRSGRAYNEQFF. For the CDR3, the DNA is TGTGCCATCAGAAGCGGGAGAGCCTACAATGAGCAGTTCTTC.

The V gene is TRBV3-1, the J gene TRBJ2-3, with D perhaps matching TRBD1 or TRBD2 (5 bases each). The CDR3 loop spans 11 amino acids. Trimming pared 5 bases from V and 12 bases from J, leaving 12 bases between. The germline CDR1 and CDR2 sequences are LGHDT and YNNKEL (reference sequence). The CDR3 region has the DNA TGTGCCAGCAGCGAGGGACGTACCCAGTATTTT. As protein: CASSEGRTQYF.

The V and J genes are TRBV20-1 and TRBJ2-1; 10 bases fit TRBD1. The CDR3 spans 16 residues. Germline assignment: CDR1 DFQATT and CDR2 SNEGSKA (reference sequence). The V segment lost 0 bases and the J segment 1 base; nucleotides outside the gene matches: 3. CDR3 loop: CSARDRDRGSYNEQFF. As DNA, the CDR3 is TGCAGTGCTAGAGATCGGGACAGGGGTTCCTACAATGAGCAGTTCTTC.

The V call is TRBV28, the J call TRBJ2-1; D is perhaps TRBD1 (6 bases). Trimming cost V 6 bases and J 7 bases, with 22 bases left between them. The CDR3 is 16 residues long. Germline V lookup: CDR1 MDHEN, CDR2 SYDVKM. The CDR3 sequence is CASSETGKRLENEQFF. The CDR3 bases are TGTGCCAGCAGCGAAACAGGGAAGAGACTGGAGAATGAGCAGTTCTTC.

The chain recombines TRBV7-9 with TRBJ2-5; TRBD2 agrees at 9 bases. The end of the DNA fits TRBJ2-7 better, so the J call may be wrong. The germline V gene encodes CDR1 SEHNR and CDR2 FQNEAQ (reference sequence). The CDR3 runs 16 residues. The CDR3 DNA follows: TGTGCCAGCACCACGATGTCGCTAGCGGGGTGCTACGAGCAGTACTTC. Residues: CASTTMSLAGCYEQYF.

CDR3: CASSQRTAGEYGYTF. CDR3 nucleotide sequence: TGTGCCAGCAGCCAGAGGACCGCAGGGGAGTATGGCTACACCTTC. This chain connects TRBV3-1 to TRBJ1-2, with a tentative D call TRBD1 (6 bases). Trimming removed 3 bases at V and 5 bases at J, with 16 bases between. This CDR3 has 15 amino acids. Germline CDR1 reads LGHDT; CDR2 reads YNNKEL (reference sequence).

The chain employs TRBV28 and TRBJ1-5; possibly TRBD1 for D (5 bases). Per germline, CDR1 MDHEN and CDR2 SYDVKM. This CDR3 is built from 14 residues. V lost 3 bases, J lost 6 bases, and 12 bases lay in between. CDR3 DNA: TGTGCCAGCAGTTTGGTGCAGGGCTCTCAGCCCCAGCATTTT. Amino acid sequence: CASSLVQGSQPQHF.

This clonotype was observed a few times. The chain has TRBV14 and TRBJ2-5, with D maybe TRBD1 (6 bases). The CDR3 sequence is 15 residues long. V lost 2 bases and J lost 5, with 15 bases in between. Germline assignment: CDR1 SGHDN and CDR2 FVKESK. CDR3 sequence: CASSQMGTGYETQYF. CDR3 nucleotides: TGTGCCAGCAGCCAAATGGGAACAGGGTACGAGACCCAGTACTTC.

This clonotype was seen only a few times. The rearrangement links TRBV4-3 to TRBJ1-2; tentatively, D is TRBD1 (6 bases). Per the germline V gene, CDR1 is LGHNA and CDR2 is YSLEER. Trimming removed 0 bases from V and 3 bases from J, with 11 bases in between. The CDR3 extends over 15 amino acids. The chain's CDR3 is CASSQDHREDYGYTF. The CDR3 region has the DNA TGCGCCAGCAGCCAAGATCACAGGGAAGACTATGGCTACACCTTC.

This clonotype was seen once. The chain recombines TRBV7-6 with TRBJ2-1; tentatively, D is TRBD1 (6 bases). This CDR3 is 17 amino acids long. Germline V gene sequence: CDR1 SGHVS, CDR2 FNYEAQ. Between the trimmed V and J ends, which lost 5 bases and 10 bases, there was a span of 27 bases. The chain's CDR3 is CASSEDPGQKARNEQFF. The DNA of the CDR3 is TGTGCCAGCAGCGAAGACCCGGGACAAAAGGCTCGCAACGAGCAGTTCTTC.

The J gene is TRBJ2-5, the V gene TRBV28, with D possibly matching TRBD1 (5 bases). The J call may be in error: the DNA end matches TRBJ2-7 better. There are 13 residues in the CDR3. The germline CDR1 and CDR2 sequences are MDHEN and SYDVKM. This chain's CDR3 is CASSWGRVGEQYF. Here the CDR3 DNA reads TGTGCCAGCAGTTGGGGCAGGGTGGGCGAGCAGTACTTC.

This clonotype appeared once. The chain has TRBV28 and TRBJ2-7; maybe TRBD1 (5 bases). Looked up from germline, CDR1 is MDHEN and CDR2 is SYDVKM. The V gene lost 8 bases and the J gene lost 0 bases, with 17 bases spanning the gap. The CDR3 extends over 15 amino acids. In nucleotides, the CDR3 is TGTGCCAGCGCCGTTGACAGTTTAAGCTCCTACGAGCAGTACTTC. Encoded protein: CASAVDSLSSYEQYF.

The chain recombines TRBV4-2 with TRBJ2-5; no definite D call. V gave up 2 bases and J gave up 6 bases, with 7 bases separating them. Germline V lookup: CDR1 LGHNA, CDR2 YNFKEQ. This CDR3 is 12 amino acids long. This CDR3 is CASSQTAKTQYF. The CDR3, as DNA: TGTGCCAGCAGCCAAACGGCGAAGACCCAGTACTTC.

The CDR3 DNA follows: TGTGCCAGCAGCCCGCAGGGACAGGTGAATTACGAGCAGTACTTC. It encodes CASSPQGQVNYEQYF. This chain connects TRBV7-9 to TRBJ2-4; 8 positions agree with TRBD1. Judging by the DNA end, TRBJ2-7 fits better; the J call may be wrong. Germline assignment: CDR1 SEHNR and CDR2 FQNEAQ (reference sequence). The CDR3 extends over 15 amino acids.

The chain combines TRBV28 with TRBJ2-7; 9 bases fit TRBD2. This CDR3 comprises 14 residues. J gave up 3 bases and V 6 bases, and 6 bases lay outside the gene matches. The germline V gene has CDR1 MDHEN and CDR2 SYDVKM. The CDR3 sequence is CASRRGGEIYEQYF. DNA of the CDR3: TGTGCCAGCAGACGCGGGGGGGAAATCTACGAGCAGTACTTC.

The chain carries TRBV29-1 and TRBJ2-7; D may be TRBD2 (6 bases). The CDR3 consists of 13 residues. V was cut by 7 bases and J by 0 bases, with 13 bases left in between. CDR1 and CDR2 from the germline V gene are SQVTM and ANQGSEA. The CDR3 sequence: CSGTSSSSYEQYF. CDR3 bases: TGCAGCGGTACTAGCTCGAGCTCCTACGAGCAGTACTTC.

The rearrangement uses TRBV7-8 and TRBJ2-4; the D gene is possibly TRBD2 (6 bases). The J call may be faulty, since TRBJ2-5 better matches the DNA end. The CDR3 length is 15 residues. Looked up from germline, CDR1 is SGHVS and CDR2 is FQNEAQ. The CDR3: CASSYRRGGLETQYF. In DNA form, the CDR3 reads TGTGCCAGCAGCTACCGGAGGGGCGGCCTGGAGACCCAGTACTTC.

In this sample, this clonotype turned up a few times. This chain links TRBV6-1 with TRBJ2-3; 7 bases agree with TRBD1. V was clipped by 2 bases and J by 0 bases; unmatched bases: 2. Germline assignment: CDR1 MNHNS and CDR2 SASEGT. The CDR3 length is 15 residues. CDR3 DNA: TGTGCCAGCAGTGAAAACAGGGGAAGCACAGATACGCAGTATTTT. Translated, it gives CASSENRGSTDTQYF.

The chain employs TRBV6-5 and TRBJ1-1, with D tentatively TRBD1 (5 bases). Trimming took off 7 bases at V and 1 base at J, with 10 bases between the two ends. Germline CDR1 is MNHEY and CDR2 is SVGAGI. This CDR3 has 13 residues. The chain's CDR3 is CASISTGNTEAFF. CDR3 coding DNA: TGTGCCAGCATTTCAACAGGGAACACTGAAGCTTTCTTT.

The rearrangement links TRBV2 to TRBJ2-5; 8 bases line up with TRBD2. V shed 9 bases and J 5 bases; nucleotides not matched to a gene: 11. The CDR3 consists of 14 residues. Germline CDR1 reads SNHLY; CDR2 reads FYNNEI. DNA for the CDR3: TGTGCCAGAGGACAGCGCGGGGGGATTGAGACCCAGTACTTC. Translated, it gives CARGQRGGIETQYF.

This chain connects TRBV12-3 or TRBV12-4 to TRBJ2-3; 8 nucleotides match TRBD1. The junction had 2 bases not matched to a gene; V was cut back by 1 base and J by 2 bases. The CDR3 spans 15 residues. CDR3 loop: CASSLGTGFTDTQYF. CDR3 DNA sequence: TGTGCCAGCAGTTTAGGGACAGGGTTCACAGATACGCAGTATTTT.

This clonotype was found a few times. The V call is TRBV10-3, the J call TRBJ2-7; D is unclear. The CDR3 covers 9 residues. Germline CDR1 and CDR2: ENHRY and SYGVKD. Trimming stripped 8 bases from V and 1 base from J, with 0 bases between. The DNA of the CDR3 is TGTGCCATCTCCTACGAGCAGTACTTC. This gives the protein CAISYEQYF.